This TCR beta chain was found in a study of T cells in Graves' hyperthyroidism and ophthalmopathy. Study-wide context: Peripheral blood was secured at the point of initial diagnosis, before any treatment. Study conclusions and caveats: Most expanded thyroid clonotypes above 0.001 recurred in blood.

This clonotype was counted a few times. Its antigen is currently unknown. The J segment lost 4 bases and the V segment lost 4 bases, leaving 4 bases of the junction unmatched. Looked up from germline, CDR1 is LNHDA and CDR2 is SQIVND (reference sequence). CDR3 length: 17 amino acids. Duration under 3 months, a NOSPECS grade of at least 4, and a Clinical Activity Score of at least 3 characterized the ophthalmopathy patients. Amplified TCR beta CDR3 regions derived from RNA transcripts. Primed by the HTBI set, a first-round RT-PCR was run on the TCR CDR3. TCRdb recomputed calls from the multiplex PCR reads with MiXCR, one row per CDR3 protein. This repertoire shows about 410,000 distinct CDR3 sequences, around 15% found once; its top ten account for roughly 13%.

The clonotype originates from a man aged 18 to 30 with Graves' ophthalmopathy. V and J are TRBV19 and TRBJ2-2; the match to TRBD2 covers 15 bases. Material: blood. The CDR3 DNA follows: TGTGCCAGTAGTAACGGACTAGCGGGGGGGTCCACCGGGGAGCTGTTTTTT. It translates to CASSNGLAGGSTGELFF.